These 14 T cell receptor beta chains originate from one sample sequenced in a study of T-cell memory formation after mild COVID-19. TCRdb called the 5' RACE reads again in MiXCR, with one record for every CDR3 protein. There are about 430,000 distinct CDR3 sequences in the sample; under 20% occur only once, and around a fifth lies in the top ten. The sample taken for sequencing was PBMCs or a T cell subset sorted from them (not recorded which). The receptors were sampled from a man between 18 and 35 years old who had mild COVID-19 (a few samples of this study predate the infection). Cell type and time point are not known.

A few counts support this clonotype. This chain links TRBV5-1 with TRBJ2-6, with 10 bases aligning to TRBD1. V gave up 7 bases and J gave up 2 bases; unmatched junction bases: 9. CDR1 is SGHRS, CDR2 YFSETQ, per germline. CDR3 length: 17 residues. The CDR3 DNA follows: TGCGCCAGCGTAGCCGGGACAGGGGTAACTGGGGCCAACGTCCTGACTTTC. Protein product: CASVAGTGVTGANVLTF. Together with reference TRBV5-1 and TRBJ2-6, the CDR3 gives the full variable domain: KAGVTQTPRYLIKTRGQQVTLSCSPISGHRSVSWYQQTPGQGLQFLFEYFSETQRNKGNFPGRFSGRQFSNSRSEMNVSTLELGDSALYLCASVAGTGVTGANVLTFGAGSRLTVL.

The CDR3, as DNA: TGTGCCAGCTCACGCCTCCCAGGGGGGACTAACTATGGCTACACCTTC. Translated, it gives CASSRLPGGTNYGYTF. J is TRBJ1-2 and V is TRBV18; 7 bases are shared with TRBD1. Germline lookup yields CDR1 KGHSH and CDR2 LQKENI. Unmatched junction bases numbered 8, after V lost 4 bases and J lost 0 bases. CDR3 length: 16 amino acids.

V and J are TRBV6-5 and TRBJ2-1, with 9 bases that match TRBD2. The V gene end was trimmed by 7 bases and the J gene end by 10 bases; junction bases not matched to a gene: 17. This CDR3 contains 16 residues. Per germline, CDR1 MNHEY and CDR2 SVGAGI. As DNA, the CDR3 is TGTGCCAGCAACGTAAGGGGATCAGCGGGGGGCTTCGAGCAGTTCTTC. Protein sequence: CASNVRGSAGGFEQFF.

This clonotype has just a few counts. The V and J genes are TRBV11-2 and TRBJ1-3, with D uncertain. The V and J ends lost 1 base and 0 bases respectively, with 10 bases between them. CDR1 SGHAT and CDR2 FQNNGV come from the germline V gene. This CDR3 has 16 amino acids. The CDR3 coding sequence is TGTGCCAGCAGCTTAGCCCTAAACCCCTCTGGAAACACCATATATTTT. This codes for CASSLALNPSGNTIYF.

The V gene is TRBV19, the J gene TRBJ1-6, with 8 bases lining up with TRBD1. Unmatched junction bases numbered 13, after V lost 7 bases and J lost 17 bases. The CDR3 loop spans 13 amino acids. CDR1 LNHDA and CDR2 SQIVND come from the germline V gene (reference sequence). DNA of the CDR3: TGTGCCAGTACGGGACAGGAAGGAGCGCCCATCCACTTT. This encodes CASTGQEGAPIHF.

In its sample, this clonotype was seen a few times. This chain links TRBV20-1 with TRBJ2-3; weak D call: TRBD1 (6 bases). CDR1 DFQATT and CDR2 SNEGSKA come from the germline V gene (reference sequence). The length of the CDR3 is 15 residues. Trimming shortened V by 6 bases and J by 4 bases, and 20 bases separated the two germline ends. The CDR3 loop is CSASGDQGLADTQYF. CDR3 nucleotides: TGCAGTGCCAGTGGGGACCAGGGGTTAGCAGATACGCAGTATTTT.

The V and J genes are TRBV5-4 and TRBJ2-7, with 11 bases identical to TRBD2. Germline V gene data show CDR1 as SGHNT and CDR2 as YYREEE (reference sequence). The CDR3 length is 16 residues. In DNA form, the CDR3 reads TGTGCAAGCAGCTTGGCCTCGACTAGCGGGGAGTACGAGCAGTACGTC. Translated, it gives CASSLASTSGEYEQYV.

This clonotype was seen ten or more times. This rearrangement joins TRBV5-1 to TRBJ2-7; 8 bases are a match to TRBD2. The CDR3 is 18 amino acids. The V segment lost 4 bases and the J segment 3 bases; nucleotides outside the gene matches: 18. In germline, CDR1 is SGHRS, CDR2 YFSETQ. CDR3 in amino acids: CASSMEGPLAGFDYEQYF. CDR3 sequence (DNA): TGCGCCAGCAGCATGGAGGGCCCTTTAGCGGGATTCGACTACGAGCAGTACTTC. Supplemented by reference TRBV5-1 and TRBJ2-7, the full variable domain reads KAGVTQTPRYLIKTRGQQVTLSCSPISGHRSVSWYQQTPGQGLQFLFEYFSETQRNKGNFPGRFSGRQFSNSRSEMNVSTLELGDSALYLCASSMEGPLAGFDYEQYFGPGTRLTVT.

This clonotype was seen a handful of times. The chain is built from TRBV18 and TRBJ1-5, with D tentatively TRBD1 (5 bases). Trimming took off 6 bases at V and 13 bases at J, with 13 bases between the two ends. Germline CDR1 KGHSH, CDR2 LQKENI. The CDR3 spans 11 residues. The CDR3 is CASSRGERQHF. The CDR3 nucleotides are TGTGCCAGCTCCCGGGGGGAGCGACAGCATTTT.

In this sample, this clonotype turned up a few times. The chain employs TRBV5-6 and TRBJ1-5, with 7 bases identical to TRBD1. The junction had 7 bases not matched to a gene; V was cut back by 4 bases and J by 12 bases. The CDR3 contains 12 residues. Germline CDR1 is SGHDT and CDR2 is YYEEEE. The CDR3 reads CASSVGGTDQHF. CDR3 sequence (DNA): TGTGCCAGCAGCGTAGGAGGGACAGACCAGCATTTT.

The chain recombines TRBV6-5 with TRBJ2-3, with TRBD2 matching 10 bases. The trim removed 6 bases at V and 7 bases at J, leaving 10 bases unmatched. Germline CDR1 is MNHEY and CDR2 is SVGAGI. This CDR3 region has 15 residues. CDR3 nucleotide sequence: TGTGCCAGCAGCCGACCCCCTAGCGGGGGCTATACGCAGTATTTT. Its protein is CASSRPPSGGYTQYF.

The chain carries TRBV2 and TRBJ2-3, with D hard to call. Germline V gene sequence: CDR1 SNHLY, CDR2 FYNNEI. The length of the CDR3 is 12 residues. Trimming left V 6 bases short and J 3 bases short, with 7 bases between. CDR3: CASSEWTDTQYF. DNA for the CDR3: TGTGCCAGCAGCGAGTGGACAGATACGCAGTATTTT.

The chain couples TRBV3-1 to TRBJ2-5; tentatively, D is TRBD1 (6 bases). The V gene's germline CDR1 is LGHDT and CDR2 YNNKEL (reference sequence). The CDR3 sequence is 15 residues long. The V end lost 1 base, the J end lost 4 bases, and 13 bases lay between the germline ends. As DNA, the CDR3 is TGTGCCAGCAGCCAAGGGAGGCGAGGGGGAGAGACCCAGTACTTC. Protein sequence: CASSQGRRGGETQYF.

The chain carries TRBV19 and TRBJ1-5, with a possible D match to TRBD1 (5 bases). This CDR3 region has 15 residues. The V end was cut by 1 base, the J end by 5 bases, with 12 bases between. Germline V CDR1 and CDR2: LNHDA, SQIVND (reference sequence). CDR3 coding DNA: TGTGCCAGTAGTATAGGCAGGGACCTCTATCAGCCCCAGCATTTT. This translates into CASSIGRDLYQPQHF.